The source of this T cell receptor beta chain is a study of shared clonotypes between healthy human individuals. General study findings and limits: The diversity represented, both genetic and in exposure history, was limited by few donors.

This clone appeared once. What it recognizes is unknown. Original analysis: ImmunoSEQ gave junction-only sequences without quality scores, so filtering differed. Sequenced by immunoSEQ multiplex PCR; TCRdb stores in-frame clones only, minus some. That table gives V, J and clone size, and the DNA gave D and trimming. The table shows about 770,000 clones, with 55% to 80% occurring only once. Trimming took 4 bases from V and 0 from J; bases not matched to a gene: 5. Germline-derived CDR1 and CDR2 are SGDLS and YYNGEE. The CDR3 runs 15 residues. The healthy adult donors were HIV-negative and reported no recent acute infections or vaccinations.

The chain uses TRBV9 and TRBJ2-3; 7 bases align to TRBD2. This clonotype was sampled from a woman in her 30s in good health. Sequencing was done on a sample of memory CD4+ T cells sorted from blood. Subset defined: CD45RA-negative fraction. This CDR3 reads CASSWGGVSTDTQYF. CDR3 nucleotide sequence: TGTGCCAGCAGCTGGGGGGGAGTTAGCACAGATACGCAGTATTTT.